This T cell receptor beta chain originates from a study of Graves' ophthalmopathy and Graves' hyperthyroidism. Study findings and constraints: A model built from 13 signatures distinguished ophthalmopathy from stable hyperthyroidism with 85% to 90% sensitivity and about 80% specificity.

Comment on this clonotype: What it binds is not known.

The CDR3 loop spans 15 amino acids. CDR1 SGHRS and CDR2 YFSETQ come from the germline V gene. V was pared by 0 bases and J by 0 bases, with 6 bases between. Amplification from RNA transcripts yielded the TCR beta CDR3 regions. First-round RT-PCR used HTBI primers; second-round multiplex PCR followed. TCRdb re-derived calls from the multiplex PCR reads in MiXCR, one entry per CDR3 protein. In the table there are 240,000 or so distinct CDR3 sequences, around 42% of which are singletons. The sequencing input was peripheral blood. The sequence came from an adult man with Graves' ophthalmopathy. The V gene is TRBV5-1, the J gene TRBJ2-2; D is unclear. CDR3 sequence (DNA): TGCGCCAGCAGCTTGGACAAACCGAACACCGGGGAGCTGTTTTTT. It is translated as CASSLDKPNTGELFF.